The 16 T cell receptor beta chains below all came from one sample that was sequenced in a study of a mutant IDH1 vaccine in newly diagnosed glioma. Some clones are missing from TCRdb's copy, which holds only in-frame ones; the method was immunoSEQ multiplex PCR. Seen here are roughly 15,000 clones, around 91% observed once, and the top ten hold roughly 10%. Time point specified: baseline, week 1 (first vaccination visit). Treatment specified: pre-vaccination baseline after standard-of-care therapy. The sequencing used PBMCs, collected from a glioma patient treated with radiotherapy, temozolomide or both. These receptors were obtained from a woman aged 40 to 55 with glioma. Some clones in this sample may be carry-over from other donors' samples.

V gene TRBV19 combines with J gene TRBJ1-3; D is undetermined. CDR3 size: 15 residues. Germline CDR1 LNHDA, CDR2 SQIVND (reference sequence). Trimming cost V 1 base and J 0 bases, with 7 bases left between them. The CDR3: CASSIGPGSGNTIYF. For the CDR3, the DNA is TGTGCCAGTAGTATAGGACCCGGCTCTGGAAACACCATATATTTT.

The chain uses TRBV6-1 and TRBJ1-4; 10 bases match TRBD1. The germline CDR1 and CDR2 sequences are MNHNS and SASEGT. The CDR3 is 15 residues long. Trimming at V came to 3 bases and at J to 5 bases, leaving 3 bases not matched to a gene. The CDR3 DNA reads as TGTGCCAGCAGTGACTGGGACAGGGGCAATGAAAAACTGTTTTTT. It is translated as CASSDWDRGNEKLFF.

This clone was seen only a few times. The genes are TRBV19 and TRBJ1-2; D is ambiguous. V lost 6 bases to trimming and J lost 8 bases, with 16 bases between them. CDR1 and CDR2 (germline): LNHDA, SQIVND (reference sequence). The CDR3 is 13 residues long. Here the CDR3 DNA reads TGTGCCAGTAGCGCGGGCCTCACGGGGGGCTACACCTTC. It yields the protein CASSAGLTGGYTF.

V and J are TRBV6-5 and TRBJ2-6; perhaps TRBD1 as D (5 bases). The germline CDR1 and CDR2 sequences are MNHEY and SVGAGI. Trimming removed 8 bases at V and 4 bases at J, with 12 bases between. The CDR3 is 14 residues long. CDR3: CASGDSAGANVLTF. CDR3 coding DNA: TGTGCCAGCGGCGACAGTGCGGGGGCCAACGTCCTGACTTTC.

The chain carries TRBV4-2 and TRBJ2-5; a possible D gene is TRBD2 (5 bases). With 0 bases removed from V and 0 bases from J, the gap between germline ends came to 8 bases. This CDR3 comprises 15 residues. CDR1 is LGHNA, CDR2 YNFKEQ, per germline. CDR3 loop: CASSQDTRDQETQYF. CDR3 DNA: TGTGCCAGCAGCCAAGATACGCGGGACCAAGAGACCCAGTACTTC.

A few counts support this clone. The CDR3 bases are TGTGCCAGCAGCTCCTACAGGGGCACGGGGGACACTGAAGCTTTCTTT. Protein product: CASSSYRGTGDTEAFF. The chain has TRBV7-9 and TRBJ1-1, with TRBD1 identical over 7 bases. Germline CDR1 and CDR2: SEHNR and FQNEAQ (reference sequence). The ends lost 4 bases at V and 3 bases at J; junction bases unmatched: 11. The CDR3 is made up of 16 amino acids.

The J gene is TRBJ1-1, the V gene TRBV28, with D possibly matching TRBD1 (6 bases). Germline CDR1 is MDHEN and CDR2 is SYDVKM. V lost 2 bases and J 0 bases, leaving 13 bases between the germline ends. CDR3 length equals 16 residues. The DNA of the CDR3 is TGTGCCAGCAGTTTACCTCGGGGGCGTATGAACACTGAAGCTTTCTTT. This codes for CASSLPRGRMNTEAFF.

This clone was recorded a few times. The chain couples TRBV29-1 to TRBJ1-1; 9 bases agree with TRBD1. Germline V gene sequence: CDR1 SQVTM, CDR2 ANQGSEA. This CDR3 contains 15 residues. After removal of 7 bases from V and 1 base from J, the junction contained 10 bases not matched to a gene. The CDR3 protein is CSASLTGQGNTEAFF. In DNA, the CDR3 is TGCAGCGCCAGCCTTACGGGACAGGGGAACACTGAAGCTTTCTTT.

V gene TRBV7-2 combines with J gene TRBJ2-5; D is perhaps TRBD1 or TRBD2 (5 bases each). Germline CDR1 SGHTA, CDR2 FQGNSA. Trimming stripped 2 bases from V and 2 bases from J, with 9 bases between. There are 14 residues in the CDR3. CDR3 loop: CASSLTWGQETQYF. The CDR3 DNA reads TGTGCCAGCAGCTTAACGTGGGGGCAAGAGACCCAGTACTTC.

The V gene is TRBV6-1, the J gene TRBJ1-5; TRBD1 agrees at 7 bases. CDR1 and CDR2 (germline): MNHNS, SASEGT. The CDR3 length is 14 residues. Germline trimming cut 2 bases from V and 7 bases from J; bases unmatched to any gene: 5. In nucleotides, the CDR3 is TGTGCCAGCAGTGAACCGACAGGGTCCCAGCCCCAGCATTTT. Encoded protein: CASSEPTGSQPQHF.

V usage is TRBV6-5 and J usage is TRBJ1-3; D is uncertain. CDR1 is MNHEY, CDR2 SVGAGI, per germline. The CDR3 sequence is 14 residues long. Trimming removed 6 bases at V and 3 bases at J, with 12 bases between. The CDR3 DNA follows: TGTGCCAGCAGCCCGAGCGTACTTGGAAACACCATATATTTT. Amino acid sequence: CASSPSVLGNTIYF.

The J gene is TRBJ1-2, the V gene TRBV7-9, with TRBD1 identical over 7 bases. Per the germline V gene, CDR1 is SEHNR and CDR2 is FQNEAQ (reference sequence). The J segment lost 5 bases and the V segment lost 3 bases, leaving 15 bases of the junction unmatched. The CDR3 contains 17 residues. CDR3 amino acids: CASSFYETGSNEYGYTF. The CDR3 region has the DNA TGTGCCAGCAGCTTTTACGAGACAGGGTCGAACGAGTATGGCTACACCTTC.

J is TRBJ1-1 and V is TRBV5-5, with a tentative D call TRBD1 (5 bases). The CDR3 runs 13 residues. The V gene lost 0 bases and the J gene lost 4 bases, with 7 bases spanning the gap. Germline V gives CDR1 SGHKS, CDR2 YYEKEE (reference sequence). CDR3 in DNA: TGTGCCAGCAGCTTGGCTGGGACCACTGAAGCTTTCTTT. Amino acid sequence: CASSLAGTTEAFF.

The chain is built from TRBV2 and TRBJ2-2; TRBD2 aligns across 9 bases. J gave up 6 bases and V 6 bases, and 2 bases lay outside the gene matches. Germline-derived CDR1 and CDR2 are SNHLY and FYNNEI. The CDR3 is made up of 13 amino acids. The CDR3 is CASRIAGAGELFF. As DNA, the CDR3 is TGTGCCAGCAGAATAGCGGGAGCCGGGGAGCTGTTTTTT.

The chain carries TRBV11-3 and TRBJ2-7; D may be TRBD2 (5 bases). The CDR3 spans 13 residues. Germline V CDR1 and CDR2: SGHNT, YENEEA. V was trimmed by 3 bases and J by 4 bases, leaving 10 bases between them. CDR3: CASSLYSGYEQYF. Written as DNA, the CDR3 is TGTGCCAGCAGCTTGTACAGCGGATACGAGCAGTACTTC. Based on the CDR3 plus reference TRBV11-3 and TRBJ2-7, the full variable domain is EAGVVQSPRYKIIEKKQPVAFWCNPISGHNTLYWYLQNLGQGPELLIRYENEEAVDDSQLPKDRFSAERLKGVDSTLKIQPAELGDSAVYLCASSLYSGYEQYFGPGTRLTVT.

The rearrangement links TRBV19 to TRBJ2-7, with D unresolved. The CDR3 length is 12 residues. Trimming cost V 8 bases and J 3 bases, with 11 bases left between them. CDR1 is LNHDA and CDR2 is SQIVND in the germline V gene (reference sequence). This chain's CDR3 is CASADAGYEQYF. The CDR3 DNA follows: TGTGCCAGTGCGGACGCCGGCTACGAGCAGTACTTC.